By sample fraction, the clone carrying this T cell receptor beta chain is medium-sized. No antigen is known for it. The data derive from a study of T cells in localized non-small cell lung cancer. Whole-study findings and limits: Sequencing was limited to one tumor region, leaving the possibility of heterogeneity open.

The assay was immunoSEQ multiplex PCR, and TCRdb's table has in-frame clones only and misses some. Among 20,000 to 30,000 clones listed, approximately 90% were seen once. The ends were cut back, 3 bases at V and 2 bases at J, with 19 bases in the middle. From germline, CDR1 is SEHNR and CDR2 FQNEAQ (reference sequence). The CDR3 length is 17 residues. The rearrangement uses TRBV7-9 and TRBJ1-2; D not resolved. The source material was peripheral blood, sampled before any cancer treatment. The sequence derives from a female donor of 60 years or more with stage II squamous cell lung carcinoma. The CDR3 DNA reads as TGTGCCAGCAGCTTTAATGACTTATTTGTGTGGAACTATGGCTACACCTTC. It specifies CASSFNDLFVWNYGYTF.